The 4 T cell receptor beta chains below all came from one sample that was sequenced in a study of regulatory T cells in long-lasting Graves disease (dated by TCRdb to about 2021). The sample's time point, from its label and the paper: newly diagnosed GD, antithyroid drugs for less than 3 months. For both TCR sequencing and RNA sequencing, RNA was extracted from PBMCs in TRIzol. Library creation used multiplex PCR. Sequencing relied on an Illumina HiSeq 4000. To build TCR beta libraries, CDR3 regions were amplified by Arm-PCR using iRepertoire HTBI primers. TCRdb trimmed public reads at Q25 via fastp, called clones via MiXCR and kept in-frame beta chains. Entries that share a CDR3 protein sequence are merged under the most common genes and DNA. Across this sample there are about 420,000 distinct CDR3 sequences, with approximately 16% seen only once. The ten most abundant clones make up about 23% of the sample.

Another study also made use of these data, one on T cells in Graves' hyperthyroidism and ophthalmopathy.

This specimen consisted of peripheral blood mononuclear cells (PBMCs), obtained at new diagnosis, from a patient treated with antithyroid drugs. The origin of the receptors is a woman under 30 with Graves disease. Donor details come from another sample of the same person, matched by shared clones.

This clonotype has a count of ten or more. The chain employs TRBV6-2 or TRBV6-3 and TRBJ2-1; TRBD2 matches 8 bases. This CDR3 is 15 amino acids long. Germline V gives CDR1 MNHEY, CDR2 SVGEGT. The V and J ends lost 6 bases and 6 bases, in that order; junction bases with no gene match: 10. The CDR3 loop is CASSRSGGAANEQFF. The DNA of the CDR3 is TGTGCCAGCAGCAGATCGGGAGGGGCTGCCAATGAGCAGTTCTTC.

The sample holds many counts of this clonotype. The chain employs TRBV28 and TRBJ1-1; possible D gene TRBD1, 5 bases. Germline V gene sequence: CDR1 MDHEN, CDR2 SYDVKM. V lost 3 bases to trimming and J lost 4 bases, with 21 bases between them. There are 17 residues in the CDR3. The CDR3 region has the DNA TGTGCCAGCAGTTTGACTCGTGGGGGGTCATTCAGCACTGAAGCTTTCTTT. The encoded protein is CASSLTRGGSFSTEAFF.

This clonotype showed up many times. The chain joins TRBV6-2 or TRBV6-3 to TRBJ2-7, with D perhaps TRBD1 (6 bases). The CDR3 has 15 amino acids. The germline CDR1 and CDR2 sequences are MNHEY and SVGEGT. V was pared by 4 bases and J by 3 bases, with 16 bases between. CDR3 residues: CASSSGKTGDYEQYF. The CDR3 DNA follows: TGTGCCAGCAGTTCGGGGAAGACAGGAGACTACGAGCAGTACTTC.

This clonotype was counted at least ten times. Given the absence of the conserved phenylalanine or tryptophan at the CDR3 end, a read error is likely. It is unclear where the CDR3 begins or ends on the DNA, so no DNA is shown, and the CDR3 is as TCRdb lists it. The chain uses TRBV7-4 and TRBJ2-1. Per germline, CDR1 SGHVT and CDR2 SQSDAQ. The CDR3 is 9 residues long, ends included. The CDR3 loop reads CASSSKVVP.